This T cell receptor (beta chain) was identified during a study of spatial heterogeneity in lung cancer (dated by TCRdb to between 2018 and 2020). With regard to the full study: The donors were some 76 patients from the lung TRACERx cohort who had early-stage, untreated non-small cell lung cancer. At surgery, both alpha and beta chains were TCR-sequenced in approximately 210 tumor regions, 63 to 65 matched nontumor lung samples and 50 to 60 PBMC samples. TCR repertoire features were related to nonsynonymous mutation counts determined by whole-exome sequencing of tumor tissue. TCR alpha and beta repertoires were quantitatively compared across multiple tumor regions, matched nontumor lung and blood in non-small cell lung cancer. Beta-chain transcripts were consistently detected in greater numbers than alpha-chain transcripts, which likely reflects a higher abundance of beta-chain transcripts. Follow-up PBMC samples were sequenced whenever available, with a median time to follow-up of approximately two years after resection. In the raw uncorrected reads, each unique combination of TCR and UMI appeared more than ten times on average.

Judged by its sample share, this clonotype qualifies as medium-sized (0.01 to 0.1%). Its target antigen remains unknown. Nothing much larger sits one base from this clone, and base qualities are not available. Library method: 5' RACE. For sequencing, a NextSeq 500 was employed. In the TCR library protocol, a unique molecular identifier was attached to each TCR cDNA molecule so that PCR and sequencing errors could be corrected. The study's own analysis went as follows. Decombinator tools were used for TCR identification, UMI-based error correction and CDR3 extraction. TCRs above a frequency of 2 per 1,000, corresponding to the top 1% of the tumor frequency distribution, were defined as expanded. Each repertoire was subsampled 100 times to 5,000 TCRs, after which Renyi diversity was computed with the R vegan package. CDR3 similarity networks were built from amino acid triplet string-kernel similarity, connecting CDR3s with pairwise similarity above 0.82. The public reads were reprocessed in TCRdb via fastp at Q25 and MiXCR, keeping in-frame beta chains. Each entry merges the rows of one CDR3 protein and shows their most common DNA and genes. These V and J calls derive from TCRdb rather than the authors' analysis. The sample table contains about 52,000 distinct CDR3 sequences; only one count was recorded for less than 9.5% of them. Less than 45% of the sample is held by the ten biggest clonotypes.

The CDR3 spans 15 residues, from the cysteine through the phenylalanine. The read is trimmed to its CDR3 DNA, 45 bases read in frame from base 1. For CDR1 and CDR2, the germline V gene lists SQVTM and ANQGSEA. V gives up 1 base and J gives up 6 bases, and the segment between their germline ends measures 18 bases. The time point label here, explained by the study, means: blood at routine non-recurrence follow-up after resection. For TCR sequencing, whole RNA was extracted from tumor and nontumor lung tissue, or from cryopreserved PBMC samples, and no cell sorting was done. Only patients with enough RNA available from two or more tumor regions were chosen for TCR sequencing. On the study overall, not on this receptor specifically: Additional single-cell paired TCR alpha and beta sequencing was considered necessary to confirm, at a functional level, the hypothesis that regional TCRs recognize regional mutations. Comparisons of baseline and follow-up blood repertoires included only 14 to 15 patients. Ubiquitous expanded tumor TCRs showed up in blood more often at tumor resection than at routine follow-up.

This material consisted of PBMCs, taken at follow-up. The V gene is TRBV29-1 and the J gene is TRBJ1-2; tentative D gene TRBD1, with 5 bases matching. The sequence derives from a female donor with early-stage non-small cell lung cancer. The DNA is TGCAGCGTTGAAGCGGTCCGAGATGGGGGAAATGGCTACACCTTC. This gives the protein CSVEAVRDGGNGYTF.